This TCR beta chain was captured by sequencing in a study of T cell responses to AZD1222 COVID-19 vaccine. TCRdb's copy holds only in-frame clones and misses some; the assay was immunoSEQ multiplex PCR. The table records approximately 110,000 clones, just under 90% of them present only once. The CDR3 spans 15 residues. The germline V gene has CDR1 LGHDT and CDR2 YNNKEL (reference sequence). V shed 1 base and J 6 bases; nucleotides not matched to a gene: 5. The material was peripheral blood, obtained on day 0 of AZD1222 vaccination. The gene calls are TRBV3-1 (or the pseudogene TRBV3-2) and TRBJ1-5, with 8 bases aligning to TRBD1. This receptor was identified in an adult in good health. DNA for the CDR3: TGTGCCAGCAGCCAAGGCTGGACAGGGAGTCAGCCCCAGCATTTT. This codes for CASSQGWTGSQPQHF.